The clone carrying this T cell receptor (beta chain) was counted only a few times. Its antigen remains unknown. The CDR3 extends over 14 amino acids. After removal of 4 bases from V and 3 bases from J, the junction contained 3 bases not matched to a gene. Germline V CDR1 and CDR2: LGHDT, YNNKEL (reference sequence). This record comes from a study of CD8 T cells in ankylosing spondylitis. Study-level findings and limits: Disease-linked clones reportedly showed significant enrichment in matched ankylosing spondylitis synovial fluid. The study identified a TCR beta motif of eight highly homologous variants that appeared characteristic of ankylosing spondylitis blood.

Molecular-barcoded quantitative 5'-RACE produced these TCR beta libraries. TCRdb re-called the 5' RACE reads through MiXCR, storing one row per CDR3 protein. The table records some 130,000 distinct CDR3 sequences, roughly 13% of them present only once. The sequenced sample was blood, either unsorted or a sorted T cell fraction (not recorded which). The sequence came from a female donor with ankylosing spondylitis or in good health (not recorded which). This sequence joins TRBV3-1 and TRBJ1-2, with 9 bases that match TRBD1. The CDR3 bases are TGTGCCAGCAGCCTGGGACAGGGTGACTATGGCTACACCTTC. Encoded protein: CASSLGQGDYGYTF.